This T cell receptor beta chain was identified in a study of control samples from healthy donors and cancer patients. Measured with immunoSEQ multiplex PCR; TCRdb has only the in-frame clones, and not every one. The repertoire has 200,000 or so clones, roughly 94% of them found once; the top ten carry roughly 1.6%. Looked up from germline, CDR1 is MNHEY and CDR2 is SVGAGI. V was pared by 5 bases and J by 8 bases, with 16 bases between. The CDR3 covers 14 residues. This chain joins TRBV6-5 and TRBJ1-5; D ambiguous. The source material was blood. The source of this sequence is a man aged 50 to 60 in good health. The CDR3 region has the DNA TGTGCCAGCAGTCCCGACGGTGGGAGGAAGCCCCAGCATTTT. It yields the protein CASSPDGGRKPQHF.